The 17 T cell receptor beta chains listed next were all sequenced from one sample in a study of CD8+ T cells in alopecia areata. RNA extraction was followed by reverse transcription into cDNA, which acted as the sequencing template. Produced via immunoSEQ multiplex PCR; TCRdb's table is partial and in-frame only. The repertoire consists of about 160,000 clones, with 60% occurring once and the leading ten covering approximately 14%. Documented treatment: oral pan-JAK inhibitor, 5-10 mg twice daily. The sequencing used CD4+ T cells sorted from blood, collected at week 24, from a patient treated with tofacitinib. The source is a human donor with alopecia areata.

To note about this clone: Other nucleotide sequences from this sample produce the same CDR3. The chain links TRBV30 to TRBJ1-1; no definite D call. The V end lost 0 bases, the J end lost 0 bases, and 5 bases lay between the germline ends. This CDR3 is built from 13 residues. The germline V gene has CDR1 GTSNPN and CDR2 SVGIG (reference sequence). CDR3 coding DNA: TGTGCCTGGAGTGTACATCTGAACACTGAAGCTTTCTTT. Amino acid sequence: CAWSVHLNTEAFF.

The chain carries TRBV5-1 and TRBJ2-6, with 8 bases aligning to TRBD1. Losses at the gene ends were 4 bases for V and 2 bases for J; bases not matched to a gene: 2. The CDR3 spans 15 residues. From germline, CDR1 is SGHRS and CDR2 YFSETQ. The CDR3 sequence is CASSTQGAGANVLTF. The CDR3 region has the DNA TGCGCCAGCAGCACACAGGGGGCTGGGGCCAACGTCCTGACTTTC.

V gene TRBV2 combines with J gene TRBJ2-3; D is possibly TRBD1 (5 bases). Per germline, CDR1 SNHLY and CDR2 FYNNEI. This CDR3 has 15 amino acids. Trimming took 4 bases from V and 5 from J, leaving 16 bases between them. The CDR3 region has the DNA TGTGCCAGCAGTGTTCAGCAGGGCACGAGAGATACGCAGTATTTT. This gives the protein CASSVQQGTRDTQYF.

The V gene is TRBV10-3, the J gene TRBJ2-3; 7 nucleotides align to TRBD2. The CDR3 spans 16 residues. The germline V gene encodes CDR1 ENHRY and CDR2 SYGVKD. J lost 2 bases, V lost 6 bases, and 11 bases had no gene match. DNA for the CDR3: TGTGCCATCAGGCACGGAGCGGGGCCCCTCACAGATACGCAGTATTTT. Its protein is CAIRHGAGPLTDTQYF.

The genes are TRBV7-2 and TRBJ2-5; 7 positions match TRBD2. Germline loops: CDR1 SGHTA, CDR2 FQGNSA. The CDR3 runs 15 residues. V was pared by 2 bases and J by 5 bases, with 8 bases of the junction left unmatched. For the CDR3, the DNA is TGTGCCAGCAGCTTAACGATCCGAGCGGGGGAGACCCAGTACTTC. Translating gives CASSLTIRAGETQYF.

The chain links TRBV11-1 to TRBJ2-1; 7 positions match TRBD1. The CDR3 has 16 residues. J gave up 0 bases and V 6 bases, and 8 bases lay outside the gene matches. Looked up from germline, CDR1 is SGHAT and CDR2 is FQDESV (reference sequence). The CDR3 here is CASSRQGEGSYNEQFF. CDR3 bases: TGTGCCAGCAGTCGACAGGGAGAAGGCTCCTACAATGAGCAGTTCTTC.

The chain carries TRBV29-1 and TRBJ2-3; D possibly corresponds to TRBD2 (5 bases). V dropped 4 bases and J dropped 4 bases, with 9 bases sitting between them. The CDR3 is 12 residues long. Germline V lookup: CDR1 SQVTM, CDR2 ANQGSEA. In nucleotides, the CDR3 is TGCAGCGTTGTCGGGGAGCCAGATACGCAGTATTTT. Protein product: CSVVGEPDTQYF.

This chain joins TRBV11-3 and TRBJ1-2; D call uncertain. Trimming left V 0 bases short and J 2 bases short, with 4 bases between. This CDR3 spans 13 amino acids. Germline lookup yields CDR1 SGHNT and CDR2 YENEEA. CDR3 in amino acids: CASSLDDNYGYTF. In DNA, the CDR3 is TGTGCCAGCAGCTTAGATGACAACTATGGCTACACCTTC.

This chain uses TRBV2 with TRBJ1-6, with TRBD1 matching 9 bases. J was trimmed by 14 bases and V by 6 bases; bases with no gene match: 14. CDR1 and CDR2 from the germline V gene are SNHLY and FYNNEI. The CDR3 length is 15 residues. This CDR3 is CASRAGQGLQVTLHF. CDR3 sequence (DNA): TGTGCCAGCAGGGCGGGACAGGGCCTACAGGTGACCCTCCACTTT.

The chain recombines TRBV4-1 with TRBJ2-5; D could derive from TRBD1 or TRBD2 (5 bases each). CDR3 size: 13 residues. V gave up 1 base and J gave up 5 bases, with 8 bases separating them. The germline gives CDR1 MGHRA, CDR2 YSYEKL. Here the CDR3 reads CASSQAGTETQYF. For the CDR3, the DNA is TGCGCCAGCAGCCAAGCAGGGACCGAGACCCAGTACTTC.

Only a few counts were recorded for this clone. The chain uses TRBV29-1 and TRBJ2-7; D may match TRBD1 or TRBD2 (5 bases each). The CDR3 spans 13 residues. V gave up 4 bases and J gave up 1 base, with 11 bases separating them. Germline CDR1 is SQVTM and CDR2 is ANQGSEA. CDR3: CSVGRRQSYEQYF. The CDR3 nucleotides are TGCAGCGTTGGGAGGAGACAGTCCTACGAGCAGTACTTC.

The V and J genes are TRBV7-3 and TRBJ1-2; 11 nucleotides agree with TRBD1. Germline lookup yields CDR1 SGHTA and CDR2 FQGTGA. The CDR3 has 15 residues. V gave up 5 bases and J gave up 4 bases; unmatched junction bases: 6. The chain's CDR3 is CASSPGTGGSYGYTF. CDR3 bases: TGTGCCAGCAGCCCCGGGACAGGGGGTAGCTATGGCTACACCTTC.

This chain joins TRBV6-5 and TRBJ1-6; D gene unclear. V gave up 2 bases and J gave up 14 bases, with 13 bases separating them. The CDR3 has 13 amino acids. The germline V gene encodes CDR1 MNHEY and CDR2 SVGAGI. CDR3 in amino acids: CASSYLSELALHF. For the CDR3, the DNA is TGTGCCAGCAGTTACCTCTCGGAGTTAGCCCTCCACTTT.

This clone was observed once. V and J are TRBV29-1 and TRBJ1-2; D unclear. Germline loops: CDR1 SQVTM, CDR2 ANQGSEA. Deletions cut 5 bases from V and 4 bases from J, with 14 bases between. This CDR3 has 13 amino acids. The CDR3: CSVFLKFGYGYTF. The DNA for the CDR3 is TGCAGCGTTTTCTTGAAGTTCGGCTATGGCTACACCTTC.

This clone appeared a few times. The chain employs TRBV29-1 and TRBJ2-3; D could derive from TRBD1 or TRBD2 (5 bases each). Germline CDR1 and CDR2: SQVTM and ANQGSEA. Trimming shortened V by 8 bases and J by 0 bases, and 15 bases separated the two germline ends. This CDR3 region has 14 residues. The chain's CDR3 is CSSTGASSTDTQYF. The CDR3 DNA is TGCAGCTCCACCGGGGCGTCAAGCACAGATACGCAGTATTTT.

This clone showed up just a few times. The chain combines TRBV19 with TRBJ2-5, with TRBD1 identical over 9 bases. J lost 2 bases, V lost 5 bases, and 9 bases had no gene match. The CDR3 loop spans 16 amino acids. Germline V gene sequence: CDR1 LNHDA, CDR2 SQIVND (reference sequence). The CDR3 bases are TGTGCCAGTAGTCCCCAGGACAGGGGTAGGCAAGAGACCCAGTACTTC. This gives the protein CASSPQDRGRQETQYF.

In regard to this clone: Different DNA sequences within this sample yield the same CDR3. The CDR3 DNA follows: TGTGCCTGGAGCCCGGGCAATTCACCCCTCCACTTT. Its translation: CAWSPGNSPLHF. The chain uses TRBV30 and TRBJ1-6; D remains ambiguous. V gave up 3 bases and J gave up 7 bases, with 7 bases separating them. The CDR3 is made up of 12 amino acids. In germline, CDR1 is GTSNPN, CDR2 SVGIG (reference sequence).